Detailed here is one T cell receptor (beta chain). Its antigen is as yet unknown. This specimen comes from a study of CXCR3-negative and CXCR3-positive naive CD8 T cells. General study points: Partly lower CXCR3 expression followed cryopreservation, and most assays relied on fresh PBMCs. Hydrophobicity was higher for TRB CDR3s found in CXCR3-positive naive cells than in CXCR3-negative naive cells.

The method, 5' RACE with UMI labels, was used to prepare the TRB cDNA libraries. TCRdb re-called the 5' RACE reads and catalogs CDR3 proteins one per entry, DNA excluded. The sample holds some 110,000 distinct CDR3 sequences. Germline CDR1 is SQVTM and CDR2 is ANQGSEA. The CDR3 runs to 13 residues. A CD45RO-CCR7+CD27+CD95- phenotype identified naive CD8+ T cells. Sequences were obtained from naive CXCR3+ CD8+ T cells from blood. Subset here: CD45RO-CCR7+CD27+CD95- naive CD8+ T cells expressing CXCR3 (TNR3+). The clonotype was recovered from a human donor in good health. Some clones in this sample may be carry-over from other donors' samples. The chain recombines TRBV29-1 with TRBJ2-3; as DNA is missing, the TRBD2 call by TCRdb cannot be tested. The CDR3 reads CSVDGRRLDTQYF.